This TCR beta chain stems from a study of response to subunit inactivated influenza vaccine. Details on this clonotype: Antigen specificity is unknown.

V shed 11 bases and J 4 bases; nucleotides not matched to a gene: 4. This CDR3 region has 12 residues. Study observations and caveats: The authors proposed limited new T cell recruitment per seasonal influenza vaccination.

TCRdb ran MiXCR on the RT-PCR reads and lists one entry per CDR3 protein. The sample contains 600,000 to 850,000 distinct CDR3 sequences, 13% to 15% of which appear only once. This clonotype originated in a middle-aged man who received an inactivated influenza vaccine. Sample: PBMCs from blood, taken around 15 days before vaccination. This rearrangement joins TRBV12-3 or TRBV12-4 to TRBJ1-2; 10 nucleotides match TRBD1. In DNA, the CDR3 is TGTGCCTCAGGACAGGGGGGCTATGGCTACACCTTC. This translates into CASGQGGYGYTF.